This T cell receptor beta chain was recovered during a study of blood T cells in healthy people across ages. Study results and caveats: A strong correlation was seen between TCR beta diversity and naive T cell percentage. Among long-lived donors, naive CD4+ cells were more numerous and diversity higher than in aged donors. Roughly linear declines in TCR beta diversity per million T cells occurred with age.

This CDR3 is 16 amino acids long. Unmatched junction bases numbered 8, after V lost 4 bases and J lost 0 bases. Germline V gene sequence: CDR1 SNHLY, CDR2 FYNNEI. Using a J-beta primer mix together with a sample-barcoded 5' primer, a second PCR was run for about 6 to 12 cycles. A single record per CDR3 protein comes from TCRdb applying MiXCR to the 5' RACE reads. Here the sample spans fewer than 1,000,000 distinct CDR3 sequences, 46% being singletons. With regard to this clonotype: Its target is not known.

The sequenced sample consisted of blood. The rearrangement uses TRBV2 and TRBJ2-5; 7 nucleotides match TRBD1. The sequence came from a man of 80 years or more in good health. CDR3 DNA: TGTGCCAGCAGTGGAGGGGGCAGGGTGAACCAAGAGACCCAGTACTTC. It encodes CASSGGGRVNQETQYF.